A single sample gave rise to the 24 T cell receptor beta chains below, sequenced in a study of T cells in localized non-small cell lung cancer. This table comes from immunoSEQ multiplex PCR, and its TCRdb copy is limited to in-frame clones, with some not included. The top ten hold less than 20% of the sample, which has 48,000 or so clones, about 80% seen once. Specimen: peripheral blood, collected before any cancer treatment. The receptors were gathered from a man aged 40 to 70 with stage I squamous cell lung carcinoma.

Here the CDR3 DNA reads TGTGCCAGCAGTTCCTCGAGGGGCCGACAGTTCATGAACACTGAAGCTTTCTTT. Its protein is CASSSSRGRQFMNTEAFF. The rearrangement links TRBV28 to TRBJ1-1; TRBD1 might be the D (5 bases). The CDR3 has 18 amino acids. In germline, CDR1 is MDHEN, CDR2 SYDVKM. V lost 4 bases and J 0 bases, leaving 21 bases between the germline ends.

This chain uses TRBV28 with TRBJ1-4, with D unresolved. The CDR3 runs 12 residues. CDR1 is MDHEN, CDR2 SYDVKM, per germline. The germline V and J ends were trimmed by 6 bases and 7 bases, with 9 bases remaining between them. CDR3 region: CASRVRLEKLFF. The CDR3 DNA follows: TGTGCCAGCAGGGTACGTCTTGAAAAACTGTTTTTT.

This clone was seen only a few times. V usage is TRBV4-3 and J usage is TRBJ1-4, with D uncertain. V lost 4 bases and J 2 bases, leaving 14 bases between the germline ends. The CDR3 is 16 amino acids. CDR1 is LGHNA and CDR2 is YSLEER in the germline V gene. The CDR3 DNA sequence: TGCGCCAGCAGCCCCCAGCCGGGCTTTACTAATGAAAAACTGTTTTTT. Translation: CASSPQPGFTNEKLFF.

This clone was counted a few times. The V call is TRBV2, the J call TRBJ1-2; perhaps TRBD1 as D (6 bases). This CDR3 is built from 12 residues. V lost 7 bases, J lost 8 bases, and 14 bases lay in between. Germline loops: CDR1 SNHLY, CDR2 FYNNEI. In DNA form, the CDR3 reads TGTGCCAGCAAAATTCAGGGGCACGGCTACACCTTC. This codes for CASKIQGHGYTF.

The chain carries TRBV10-3 and TRBJ1-2, with a possible D match to TRBD1 (6 bases). V dropped 6 bases and J dropped 4 bases, with 15 bases sitting between them. This CDR3 contains 14 residues. Germline CDR1 reads ENHRY; CDR2 reads SYGVKD. The CDR3 region is CAIRPRGGSYGYTF. The CDR3 coding sequence is TGTGCCATCAGGCCAAGGGGGGGGAGCTATGGCTACACCTTC.

The genes are TRBV7-8 and TRBJ2-1; D gene unclear. The germline CDR1 and CDR2 sequences are SGHVS and FQNEAQ. Trimming took 0 bases from V and 5 from J, leaving 5 bases between them. This CDR3 contains 13 residues. CDR3 sequence (DNA): TGTGCCAGCAGCTTAGCGGGGAACAATGAGCAGTTCTTC. This encodes CASSLAGNNEQFF.

The chain uses TRBV7-3 and TRBJ2-2; D is uncertain. This CDR3 has 15 residues. Trimming removed 2 bases from V and 2 bases from J, with 9 bases in between. Germline V CDR1 and CDR2: SGHTA, FQGTGA. This CDR3 reads CASSLQHINTGELFF. CDR3 DNA: TGTGCCAGCAGCTTACAACACATAAACACCGGGGAGCTGTTTTTT. The full variable domain, rest sourced from reference TRBV7-3 and TRBJ2-2, is GAGVSQTPSNKVTEKGKYVELRCDPISGHTALYWYRQSLGQGPEFLIYFQGTGAADDSGLPNDRFFAVRPEGSVSTLKIQRTERGDSAVYLCASSLQHINTGELFFGEGSRLTVL.

The chain is built from TRBV5-1 and TRBJ2-1, with D uncertain. Trimming removed 2 bases at V and 5 bases at J, with 8 bases between. The CDR3 covers 13 residues. The germline gives CDR1 SGHRS, CDR2 YFSETQ. The CDR3 loop is CASSFASNNEQFF. Written as DNA, the CDR3 is TGCGCCAGCAGCTTCGCCAGCAACAATGAGCAGTTCTTC.

This clone appeared a single time. This chain joins TRBV7-3 and TRBJ2-1; TRBD2 matches 7 bases. CDR1 and CDR2 (germline): SGHTA, FQGTGA. This CDR3 has 14 amino acids. The ends lost 4 bases at V and 7 bases at J; junction bases unmatched: 7. The CDR3 DNA sequence: TGTGCCAGCAGCTCCAGCGGGGCGGGAAATGAGCAGTTCTTC. This sequence encodes CASSSSGAGNEQFF.

V gene TRBV6-5 combines with J gene TRBJ2-2; no definite D call. This CDR3 region has 12 residues. V lost 4 bases, J lost 1 base, and 1 base lay in between. Germline V gene data show CDR1 as MNHEY and CDR2 as SVGAGI. The chain's CDR3 is CASSLNTGELFF. CDR3 DNA sequence: TGTGCCAGCAGTTTGAACACCGGGGAGCTGTTTTTT.

The chain carries TRBV6-1 and TRBJ2-1; no reliable D call. Germline V gene sequence: CDR1 MNHNS, CDR2 SASEGT. Trimming removed 8 bases at V and 4 bases at J, with 18 bases between. The length of the CDR3 is 15 residues. The CDR3 DNA is TGTGCCAGCTGCCTATCCCATTCACCTTACAATGAGCAGTTCTTC. Protein: CASCLSHSPYNEQFF.

The chain recombines TRBV28 with TRBJ2-7; 7 bases line up with TRBD1. The germline CDR1 and CDR2 sequences are MDHEN and SYDVKM. CDR3 length: 12 amino acids. The V gene end was trimmed by 10 bases and the J gene end by 6 bases; junction bases not matched to a gene: 9. CDR3 coding DNA: TGTGCCACCCGACGGGACAGCCCCGAGCAGTACTTC. This translates into CATRRDSPEQYF.

This clone was counted only a few times. The gene calls are TRBV11-2 and TRBJ1-1; D possibly corresponds to TRBD1 (5 bases). V lost 4 bases and J 1 base, leaving 10 bases between the germline ends. The CDR3 is 14 amino acids. Germline CDR1 and CDR2: SGHAT and FQNNGV. CDR3 in amino acids: CASSSNRGNTEAFF. The CDR3 region has the DNA TGTGCCAGCAGCTCCAATAGGGGGAACACTGAAGCTTTCTTT.

The gene calls are TRBV5-8 and TRBJ1-6; D remains ambiguous. CDR1 is SGHTS, CDR2 YDEGEE, per germline. Trimming pared 5 bases from V and 6 bases from J, leaving 12 bases between. The CDR3 extends over 14 amino acids. CDR3 sequence: CASRPGRVNSPLHF. CDR3 coding DNA: TGTGCCAGCAGACCCGGACGGGTTAATTCACCCCTCCACTTT.

V gene TRBV7-9 combines with J gene TRBJ1-2; tentatively, D is TRBD1 (6 bases). Germline values: CDR1 SEHNR, CDR2 FQNEAQ (reference sequence). CDR3 length: 14 residues. Trimming removed 3 bases from V and 6 bases from J, with 14 bases in between. Here the CDR3 DNA reads TGTGCCAGCAGCTTCCTAGACCACAGGGATGGCTACACCTTC. This gives the protein CASSFLDHRDGYTF. The full variable domain, in which reference TRBV7-9 and TRBJ1-2 provide the parts outside the CDR3, is DTGVSQNPRHKITKRGQNVTFRCDPISEHNRLYWYRQTLGQGPEFLTYFQNEAQLEKSRLLSDRFSAERPKGSFSTLEIQRTEQGDSAMYLCASSFLDHRDGYTFGSGTRLTVV.

The genes are TRBV15 and TRBJ1-3; D is unclear. V was shortened by 1 base and J by 0 bases, with 7 bases between the two germline ends. This CDR3 has 15 amino acids. Germline CDR1 LNHNV, CDR2 YYDKDF (reference sequence). CDR3: CATSRGTNSGNTIYF. The CDR3 region has the DNA TGTGCCACCAGCAGAGGAACCAACTCTGGAAACACCATATATTTT.

V usage is TRBV10-3 and J usage is TRBJ2-5; 8 positions agree with TRBD1. Germline values: CDR1 ENHRY, CDR2 SYGVKD. The V segment lost 7 bases and the J segment 3 bases; nucleotides outside the gene matches: 4. The CDR3 runs 13 residues. CDR3 loop: CAITQDREETQYF. CDR3 coding DNA: TGTGCCATCACCCAGGACAGGGAAGAGACCCAGTACTTC.

This chain connects TRBV5-1 to TRBJ2-5; D is tentatively TRBD1 or TRBD2 (5 bases each). This CDR3 spans 18 amino acids. V gave up 0 bases and J gave up 2 bases, with 20 bases separating them. Per germline, CDR1 SGHRS and CDR2 YFSETQ. The CDR3 nucleotides read TGCGCCAGCAGCTTGGCAGGGAAGCCAGGGAGCCGTCAAGAGACCCAGTACTTC. Its translation: CASSLAGKPGSRQETQYF.

The chain joins TRBV14 to TRBJ2-7; 9 bases are shared with TRBD1. V lost 1 base to trimming and J lost 0 bases; unmatched junction nucleotides: 13. Germline assignment: CDR1 SGHDN and CDR2 FVKESK. This CDR3 region has 19 residues. CDR3 sequence reads: CASSQAVTNTGQGSYEQYF. The CDR3 DNA sequence: TGTGCCAGCAGCCAAGCCGTCACTAACACGGGACAGGGCTCCTACGAGCAGTACTTC.

The rearrangement links TRBV7-2 to TRBJ1-1, with 9 bases fitting TRBD1. Germline CDR1 and CDR2: SGHTA and FQGNSA. This CDR3 contains 14 residues. V was clipped by 4 bases and J by 11 bases; unmatched bases: 11. The CDR3: CASSSPGQGLEAFF. The CDR3, as DNA: TGTGCCAGCAGCTCACCGGGACAGGGATTGGAGGCTTTCTTT.

The CDR3 nucleotides read TGTGCCAGCTCCCCCTTCCGGACAAAGAACACTGAAGCTTTCTTT. Its translation is CASSPFRTKNTEAFF. The genes are TRBV18 and TRBJ1-1, with D possibly being TRBD1 (5 bases). CDR1 is KGHSH, CDR2 LQKENI, per germline. With 6 bases removed from V and 1 base from J, the gap between germline ends came to 15 bases. This CDR3 has 15 amino acids. Supplemented by reference TRBV18 and TRBJ1-1, the full variable domain reads NAGVMQNPRHLVRRRGQEARLRCSPMKGHSHVYWYRQLPEEGLKFMVYLQKENIIDESGMPKERFSAEFPKEGPSILRIQQVVRGDSAAYFCASSPFRTKNTEAFFGQGTRLTVV.

The chain employs TRBV5-1 and TRBJ2-3, with 13 bases identical to TRBD2. V lost 4 bases to trimming and J lost 0 bases; unmatched junction nucleotides: 5. The length of the CDR3 is 17 residues. Germline values: CDR1 SGHRS, CDR2 YFSETQ. This chain's CDR3 is CASSGGTSGKSTDTQYF. The CDR3 DNA reads as TGCGCCAGCAGCGGAGGGACTAGCGGGAAGAGCACAGATACGCAGTATTTT.

The CDR3 region has the DNA TGCGCCAGCACCCAGGGAACGGAGAACACTGAAGCTTTCTTT. Its translation: CASTQGTENTEAFF. The rearrangement joins TRBV5-1 to TRBJ1-1; weak D call: TRBD1 (5 bases). The CDR3 extends over 14 amino acids. Trimming removed 6 bases from V and 1 base from J, with 13 bases in between. Germline assignment: CDR1 SGHRS and CDR2 YFSETQ.

The chain has TRBV28 and TRBJ2-7; 9 bases map to TRBD1. The CDR3 sequence is 13 residues long. After removal of 8 bases from V and 0 bases from J, the junction contained 2 bases not matched to a gene. Germline CDR1 and CDR2: MDHEN and SYDVKM. CDR3 amino acids: CASGQGISYEQYF. In nucleotides, the CDR3 is TGTGCCAGCGGACAGGGGATCTCCTACGAGCAGTACTTC.